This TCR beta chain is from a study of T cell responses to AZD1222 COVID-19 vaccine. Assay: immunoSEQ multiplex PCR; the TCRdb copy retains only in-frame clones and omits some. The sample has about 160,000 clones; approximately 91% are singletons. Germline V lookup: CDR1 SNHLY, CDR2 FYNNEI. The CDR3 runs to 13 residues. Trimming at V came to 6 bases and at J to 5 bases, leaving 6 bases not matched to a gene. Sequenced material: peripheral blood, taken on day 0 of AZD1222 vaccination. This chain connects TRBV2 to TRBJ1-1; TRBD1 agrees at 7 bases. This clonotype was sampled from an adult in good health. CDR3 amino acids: CASRRGRWTEAFF. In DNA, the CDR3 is TGTGCCAGCAGGAGGGGGCGGTGGACTGAAGCTTTCTTT.